This T cell receptor beta chain was identified during a study of blood T cell repertoires in COVID-19. Study details: Acute and convalescent COVID-19 specimens originated in the United States, Italy and Spain. PBMCs, B-cell-depleted T cells, or T cells were the source of the cDNA or gDNA that made up the material.

The authors' processing: Amplification from reference gene primers served as the basis for estimated nucleated cell counts. TCRdb keeps only in-frame clones here, not all; method: immunoSEQ multiplex PCR. V, J and clone size were drawn from that table, and D and trimming were deduced from the DNA. The table lists a few hundred thousand clones, about 83% of them singletons, with 7.4% in the top ten. CDR1 is GTSNPN, CDR2 SVGIG, per germline (reference sequence). The junction had 3 bases not matched to a gene; V was cut back by 3 bases and J by 4 bases. This CDR3 contains 14 residues. The sequenced material came from peripheral blood. This chain connects TRBV30 to TRBJ1-5; 10 nucleotides line up with TRBD1. This clonotype was sampled from a woman aged 50 to 65 with acute or convalescent COVID-19. CDR3 DNA: TGTGCCTGGAGGGGACAGGGGTGGAATCAGCCCCAGCATTTT. It specifies CAWRGQGWNQPQHF.